The 11 T cell receptor beta chains listed next were all sequenced from one sample in a study of cytomegalovirus exposure and HLA in healthy donors. 13 Jbeta primers and 60 Vbeta primers were used for the PCR. Data came from immunoSEQ multiplex PCR; TCRdb stores just in-frame clones and leaves some out. The table has about 130,000 clones, over 70% seen once. The sample taken for sequencing was PBMCs. The source of these receptors is a woman aged 40-49 years in good health and CMV-seronegative.

This chain uses TRBV16 with TRBJ1-5; 9 nucleotides align to TRBD1. Losses at the gene ends were 4 bases for V and 1 base for J; bases not matched to a gene: 14. This CDR3 is 19 amino acids long. From germline, CDR1 is KGHSY and CDR2 FQNENV. CDR3 protein: CASSRSTGGGRQSNQPQHF. The CDR3 DNA reads as TGTGCCAGCAGCCGCTCTACAGGGGGCGGGAGACAGAGCAATCAGCCCCAGCATTTT.

The rearrangement joins TRBV19 to TRBJ2-1; TRBD2 might be the D (6 bases). CDR1 is LNHDA, CDR2 SQIVND, per germline (reference sequence). Trimming removed 8 bases from V and 3 bases from J, with 17 bases in between. The CDR3 extends over 15 amino acids. CDR3 DNA: TGTGCCAGTCGGATCCTCCAGGGAGGCTACAATGAGCAGTTCTTC. Protein sequence: CASRILQGGYNEQFF.

The chain joins TRBV15 to TRBJ2-1; possibly TRBD2 for D (6 bases). Trimming took 1 base from V and 6 from J, leaving 10 bases between them. Germline V gene lookup returns CDR1 LNHNV and CDR2 YYDKDF (reference sequence). The CDR3 runs to 14 residues. This CDR3 reads CATSRGRAGNEQFF. For the CDR3, the DNA is TGTGCCACCAGCAGAGGGAGGGCCGGCAATGAGCAGTTCTTC.

This clone was counted a single time. The V and J genes are TRBV5-4 and TRBJ2-5; D is ambiguous. The DNA end lines up better with TRBJ2-7; the J call may be wrong. The CDR3 sequence is 12 residues long. Germline-derived CDR1 and CDR2 are SGHNT and YYREEE (reference sequence). CDR3 amino acids: CASSLVGGEQYF. The CDR3 coding sequence is TGTGCCAGCAGCTTGGTAGGCGGCGAGCAGTACTTC.

V usage is TRBV19 and J usage is TRBJ2-1; possibly TRBD1 for D (6 bases). The germline V gene has CDR1 LNHDA and CDR2 SQIVND (reference sequence). The CDR3 runs to 12 residues. Trimming stripped 3 bases from V and 7 bases from J, with 7 bases between. CDR3 DNA sequence: TGTGCCAGTAGTATTAGGGGGAATGAGCAGTTCTTC. Protein: CASSIRGNEQFF.

This sequence joins TRBV11-1 and TRBJ2-5, with TRBD1 identical over 7 bases. This CDR3 has 15 amino acids. J was trimmed by 5 bases and V by 5 bases; bases with no gene match: 11. Germline V CDR1 and CDR2: SGHAT, FQDESV (reference sequence). The CDR3 nucleotides read TGTGCCAGCAGCGACAGGGACCTTGCGAGGGAGACCCAGTACTTC. It encodes CASSDRDLARETQYF.

The chain employs TRBV5-1 and TRBJ1-2, with 7 bases lining up with TRBD1. CDR1 is SGHRS, CDR2 YFSETQ, per germline. CDR3 length: 13 residues. Germline trimming cut 4 bases from V and 5 bases from J; bases unmatched to any gene: 5. Written as DNA, the CDR3 is TGCGCCAGCAGCCCGGACAGGCGGTATGGCTACACCTTC. Protein sequence: CASSPDRRYGYTF.

The chain has TRBV7-9 and TRBJ2-5; D is possibly TRBD2 (5 bases). Germline V gives CDR1 SEHNR, CDR2 FQNEAQ (reference sequence). The CDR3 has 12 residues. Trimming took off 5 bases at V and 2 bases at J, with 6 bases between the two ends. The CDR3 nucleotides are TGTGCCAGCAGCCCGGGACAAGAGACCCAGTACTTC. Its protein is CASSPGQETQYF.

V usage is TRBV7-2 and J usage is TRBJ2-4, with 12 bases aligning to TRBD2. The germline V gene encodes CDR1 SGHTA and CDR2 FQGNSA. V lost 4 bases to trimming and J lost 10 bases; unmatched junction nucleotides: 2. The CDR3 has 13 amino acids. The CDR3 coding sequence is TGTGCCAGCAGCTCCGGGACTAGCGGGATTCAGTACTTC. Amino acids: CASSSGTSGIQYF.

This clone was observed a single time. The genes are TRBV15 and TRBJ2-3; D is possibly TRBD1 (5 bases). This CDR3 has 13 residues. Trimming shortened V by 4 bases and J by 5 bases, and 10 bases separated the two germline ends. Looked up from germline, CDR1 is LNHNV and CDR2 is YYDKDF (reference sequence). Here the CDR3 reads CATSNGRGDTQYF. The CDR3 nucleotides read TGTGCCACCAGCAACGGTAGGGGAGATACGCAGTATTTT.

The chain links TRBV11-2 to TRBJ2-7; the match to TRBD2 covers 8 bases. V shed 5 bases, J shed 2 bases, and the junction held 8 bases outside the gene matches. Germline values: CDR1 SGHAT, CDR2 FQNNGV. The CDR3 loop spans 15 amino acids. CDR3 nucleotides: TGTGCCAGCAGCCCCGGCAGCGGGAGCCCCTACGAGCAGTACTTC. This sequence encodes CASSPGSGSPYEQYF.